The 14 T cell receptor beta chains below were found in one sample sequenced in a study of B cell selection in AIRE deficiency. Some clones are missing from TCRdb's copy, which holds only in-frame ones; the method was immunoSEQ multiplex PCR. In the table there are fewer than 30,000 clones, roughly 96% of which are singletons. The sorted conventional CD4 T cells were gated as CD4+CD127+. Sequencing was carried out using CD4+CD127+ conventional T cells sorted from PBMCs. Receptors originate from a human donor in good health.

The genes are TRBV7-9 and TRBJ2-2; D gene ambiguous. This CDR3 spans 12 amino acids. V lost 3 bases and J lost 6, with 5 bases in between. CDR1 SEHNR and CDR2 FQNEAQ come from the germline V gene (reference sequence). Written as DNA, the CDR3 is TGTGCCAGCAGCTTTACACCCGGGGAGCTGTTTTTT. Translated, it gives CASSFTPGELFF.

The chain carries TRBV11-2 and TRBJ2-1, with D maybe TRBD2 (5 bases). The CDR3 runs 16 residues. CDR1 is SGHAT and CDR2 is FQNNGV in the germline V gene. The V gene lost 1 base and the J gene lost 5 bases, with 15 bases spanning the gap. The CDR3 bases are TGTGCCAGCAGCTTAGTAGGGAGCGCGGTTAACAATGAGCAGTTCTTC. The encoded protein is CASSLVGSAVNNEQFF. Variable domain in full (rest from reference TRBV11-2 and TRBJ2-1): EAGVAQSPRYKIIEKRQSVAFWCNPISGHATLYWYQQILGQGPKLLIQFQNNGVVDDSQLPKDRFSAERLKGVDSTLKIQPAKLEDSAVYLCASSLVGSAVNNEQFFGPGTRLTVL.

The chain has TRBV7-1 and TRBJ2-7, with 9 nucleotides matching TRBD2. TRBV7-1 carries the ORF label, with uncertain function. Unmatched junction bases numbered 12, after V lost 5 bases and J lost 7 bases. The CDR3 loop spans 15 amino acids. The chain's CDR3 is CASSPRGSGRIEQYF. CDR3 bases: TGTGCCAGCAGCCCTCGAGGTAGCGGGAGAATTGAGCAGTACTTC.

This clone came up once. The V gene is TRBV28, the J gene TRBJ2-1, with 16 bases aligning to TRBD2. The CDR3 sequence is 22 residues long. Trimming cost V 8 bases and J 3 bases; bases outside gene matches: 22. Germline CDR1 reads MDHEN; CDR2 reads SYDVKM. The CDR3: CASALEGRQGLAGGTYYNEQFF. In DNA form, the CDR3 reads TGTGCCAGCGCACTTGAGGGGCGACAGGGACTAGCGGGAGGGACCTACTACAATGAGCAGTTCTTC. Full variable domain (remainder filled in from reference TRBV28 and TRBJ2-1): DVKVTQSSRYLVKRTGEKVFLECVQDMDHENMFWYRQDPGLGLRLIYFSYDVKMKEKGDIPEGYSVSREKKERFSLILESASTNQTSMYLCASALEGRQGLAGGTYYNEQFFGPGTRLTVL.

This clone has just a few counts. The rearrangement links TRBV19 to TRBJ2-3; a possible D gene is TRBD2 (6 bases). The germline V gene has CDR1 LNHDA and CDR2 SQIVND (reference sequence). The V gene lost 8 bases and the J gene lost 4 bases, with 16 bases spanning the gap. The CDR3 runs 14 residues. The CDR3 DNA reads as TGTGCCAGTTCCGGCGGGGCCGGGGCAGATACGCAGTATTTT. Protein sequence: CASSGGAGADTQYF. The full variable domain, its missing parts supplied by reference TRBV19 and TRBJ2-3, is DGGITQSPKYLFRKEGQNVTLSCEQNLNHDAMYWYRQDPGQGLRLIYYSQIVNDFQKGDIAEGYSVSREKKESFPLTVTSAQKNPTAFYLCASSGGAGADTQYFGPGTRLTVL.

The chain links TRBV7-3 to TRBJ2-1; D is perhaps TRBD2 (6 bases). Germline lookup yields CDR1 SGHTA and CDR2 FQGTGA. V gave up 4 bases and J gave up 5 bases, with 15 bases separating them. CDR3 length: 15 amino acids. CDR3 in amino acids: CASSYSPGRNNEQFF. Here the CDR3 DNA reads TGTGCCAGCAGCTATTCCCCCGGGAGAAACAATGAGCAGTTCTTC.

This clone was seen only once. The chain combines TRBV28 with TRBJ1-2, with a possible D match to TRBD1 (5 bases). Germline CDR1 is MDHEN and CDR2 is SYDVKM. Trimming stripped 7 bases from V and 8 bases from J, with 20 bases between. The CDR3 runs to 14 residues. The CDR3 nucleotides are TGTGCCAGCACTTGGGCAGGGCCTTCGACGGGCTACACCTTC. Translated, it gives CASTWAGPSTGYTF.

The V and J genes are TRBV5-1 and TRBJ1-1; perhaps TRBD1 as D (5 bases). Germline CDR1 and CDR2: SGHRS and YFSETQ. V lost 1 base to trimming and J lost 6 bases, with 19 bases between them. The CDR3 has 16 amino acids. The CDR3 nucleotides read TGCGCCAGCAGCTTGTGGGCCCAGGGAGTAACCGCTGAAGCTTTCTTT. Translated, it gives CASSLWAQGVTAEAFF.

The chain links TRBV2 to TRBJ1-1; 7 bases are a match to TRBD1. CDR1 and CDR2 (germline): SNHLY, FYNNEI. The CDR3 has 14 amino acids. With 4 bases clipped from V and 5 bases from J, the junction kept 7 bases outside the gene matches. CDR3 in amino acids: CASSGGRGRTEAFF. The CDR3 coding sequence is TGTGCCAGCAGTGGGGGCAGGGGGAGGACTGAAGCTTTCTTT.

This chain uses TRBV2 with TRBJ2-7; D not certain. V lost 6 bases to trimming and J lost 0 bases, with 6 bases between them. This CDR3 has 12 residues. In germline, CDR1 is SNHLY, CDR2 FYNNEI. CDR3 loop: CASSNDSYEQYF. DNA for the CDR3: TGTGCCAGCAGCAACGACTCCTACGAGCAGTACTTC.

The rearrangement links TRBV7-3 to TRBJ2-1, with TRBD2 matching over 11 bases. Germline V lookup: CDR1 SGHTA, CDR2 FQGTGA. The V segment lost 1 base and the J segment 4 bases; nucleotides outside the gene matches: 18. The CDR3 extends over 21 amino acids. CDR3 sequence reads: CASSLSLTSGVPGATYNEQFF. CDR3 nucleotides: TGTGCCAGCAGCTTAAGCCTGACTAGCGGGGTGCCAGGGGCTACATACAATGAGCAGTTCTTC. The whole variable domain, remainder taken from reference TRBV7-3 and TRBJ2-1, is GAGVSQTPSNKVTEKGKYVELRCDPISGHTALYWYRQSLGQGPEFLIYFQGTGAADDSGLPNDRFFAVRPEGSVSTLKIQRTERGDSAVYLCASSLSLTSGVPGATYNEQFFGPGTRLTVL.

This chain joins TRBV6-1 and TRBJ2-7; weak D call: TRBD1 (6 bases). The CDR3 has 12 residues. V lost 4 bases to trimming and J lost 4 bases, with 8 bases between them. Germline V gene sequence: CDR1 MNHNS, CDR2 SASEGT. CDR3 sequence reads: CASSGTVYEQYF. CDR3 bases: TGTGCCAGCAGTGGGACAGTTTACGAGCAGTACTTC.

The chain joins TRBV19 to TRBJ1-1, with D perhaps matching TRBD1 (6 bases). This CDR3 contains 15 residues. V dropped 4 bases and J dropped 1 base, with 13 bases sitting between them. Germline V CDR1 and CDR2: LNHDA, SQIVND (reference sequence). CDR3 loop: CASSTLGTPNTEAFF. In DNA form, the CDR3 reads TGTGCCAGTAGTACTCTCGGGACACCGAACACTGAAGCTTTCTTT.

V gene TRBV7-2 combines with J gene TRBJ2-2; weak D call: TRBD2 (6 bases). Germline V gene lookup returns CDR1 SGHTA and CDR2 FQGNSA. V lost 3 bases, J lost 2 bases, and 13 bases lay in between. The CDR3 has 16 amino acids. The CDR3 protein is CASSFKGTLNTGELFF. The CDR3 nucleotides are TGTGCCAGCAGCTTTAAGGGGACTCTAAACACCGGGGAGCTGTTTTTT. Together with reference TRBV7-2 and TRBJ2-2, the CDR3 gives the full variable domain: GAGVSQSPSNKVTEKGKDVELRCDPISGHTALYWYRQSLGQGLEFLIYFQGNSAPDKSGLPSDRFSAERTGGSVSTLTIQRTQQEDSAVYLCASSFKGTLNTGELFFGEGSRLTVL.